This T cell receptor (beta chain) was retrieved from a study of CD8+ T cells in alopecia areata. Background on the study: Treatment of the treated patients consisted of oral tofacitinib, 5 to 10 mg twice daily.

V was pared by 4 bases and J by 5 bases, with 6 bases of the junction left unmatched. Germline V CDR1 and CDR2: SGDLS, YYNGEE. The CDR3 contains 14 residues. The study's findings and limits: Scalp clonality and expanded CD8+ clones among the top 100 were significantly decreased by tofacitinib.

cDNA prepared by RNA extraction and subsequent reverse transcription served as the template for sequencing. The table came from immunoSEQ multiplex PCR; TCRdb's copy has only in-frame clones and leaves some out. The sample records some 190,000 clones, roughly half being singletons. Treatment meaning: oral pan-JAK inhibitor, 5-10 mg twice daily. About this clone itself: Its cognate antigen is unknown.

The sequencing here drew on CD8+ T cells sorted from blood, taken at week 52, from a patient treated with tofacitinib. The chain carries TRBV9 and TRBJ2-5; 9 bases are shared with TRBD1. This receptor was obtained from a human donor with alopecia areata. Written as DNA, the CDR3 is TGTGCCAGCAGCTTAACAGGGGGCGATGAGACCCAGTACTTC. It translates to CASSLTGGDETQYF.